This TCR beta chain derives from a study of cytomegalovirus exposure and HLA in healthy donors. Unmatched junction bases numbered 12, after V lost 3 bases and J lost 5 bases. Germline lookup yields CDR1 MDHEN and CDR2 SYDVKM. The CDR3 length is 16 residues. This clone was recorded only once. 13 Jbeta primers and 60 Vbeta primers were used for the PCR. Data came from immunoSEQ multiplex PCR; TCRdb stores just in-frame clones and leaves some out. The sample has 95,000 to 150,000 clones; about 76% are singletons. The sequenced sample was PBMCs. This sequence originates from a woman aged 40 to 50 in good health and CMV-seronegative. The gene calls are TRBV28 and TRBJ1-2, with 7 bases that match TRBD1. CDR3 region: CASSLERGPRGYGYTF. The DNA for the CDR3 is TGTGCCAGCAGTTTGGAGAGGGGGCCCAGGGGGTATGGCTACACCTTC.